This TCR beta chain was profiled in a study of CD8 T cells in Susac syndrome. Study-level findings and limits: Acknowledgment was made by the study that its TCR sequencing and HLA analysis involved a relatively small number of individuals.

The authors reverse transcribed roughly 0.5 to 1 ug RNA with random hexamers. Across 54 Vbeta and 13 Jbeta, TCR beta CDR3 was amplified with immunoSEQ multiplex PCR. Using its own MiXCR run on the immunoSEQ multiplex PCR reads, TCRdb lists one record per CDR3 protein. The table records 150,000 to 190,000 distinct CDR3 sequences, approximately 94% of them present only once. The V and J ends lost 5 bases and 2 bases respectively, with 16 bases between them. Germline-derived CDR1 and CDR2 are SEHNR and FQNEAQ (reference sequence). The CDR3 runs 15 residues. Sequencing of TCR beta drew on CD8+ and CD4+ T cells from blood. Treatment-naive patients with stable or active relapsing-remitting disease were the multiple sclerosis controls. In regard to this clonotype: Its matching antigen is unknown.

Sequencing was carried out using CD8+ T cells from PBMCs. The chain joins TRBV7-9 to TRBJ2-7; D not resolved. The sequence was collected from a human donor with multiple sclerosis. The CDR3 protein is CASSPATNPTYEQYF. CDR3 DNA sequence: TGTGCCAGCAGCCCCGCAACTAACCCAACCTACGAGCAGTACTTC.